A single sample is the source of the 17 T cell receptor beta chains below, sequenced in a study of cytomegalovirus exposure and HLA in healthy donors. The PCR had 60 Vbeta and 13 Jbeta primers. Here immunoSEQ multiplex PCR was the method, and the copy in TCRdb shows in-frame clones only, minus some. The sample shows 100,000 to 150,000 clones, 65% to 80% of them seen only once. Material for sequencing was PBMCs. The receptors here all came from a middle-aged woman in good health and CMV-seropositive.

This chain joins TRBV4-1 and TRBJ2-7, with 9 bases identical to TRBD1. This CDR3 comprises 17 residues. Germline CDR1 reads MGHRA; CDR2 reads YSYEKL. Trimming at V came to 5 bases and at J to 3 bases, leaving 14 bases not matched to a gene. The CDR3, as DNA: TGCGCCAGCAGCTCCTCCTCGGCACAGGGGGCATTCTACGAGCAGTACTTC. It encodes CASSSSSAQGAFYEQYF.

The chain has TRBV11-2 and TRBJ2-7; the match to TRBD2 covers 11 bases. The CDR3 length is 16 residues. Germline assignment: CDR1 SGHAT and CDR2 FQNNGV. J gave up 3 bases and V 5 bases, and 9 bases lay outside the gene matches. Here the CDR3 DNA reads TGTGCCAGCAGCATCCCCCTAGCGGGAGGTCTCTACGAGCAGTACTTC. It yields the protein CASSIPLAGGLYEQYF.

Only a few counts were recorded for this clone. The rearrangement uses TRBV7-2 and TRBJ2-7; 10 bases agree with TRBD2. This CDR3 has 14 amino acids. Trimming at V came to 5 bases and at J to 2 bases, leaving 3 bases not matched to a gene. CDR1 is SGHTA and CDR2 is FQGNSA in the germline V gene. The CDR3 coding sequence is TGTGCCAGCAGCAGGACTAGCGGTACCTACGAGCAGTACTTC. Translated, it gives CASSRTSGTYEQYF.

This clone occurred once. A read error may produce the germline difference seen at one junction end. This chain uses TRBV28 with TRBJ2-5, with 12 positions matching TRBD2. This CDR3 contains 12 residues. Germline loops: CDR1 MDHEN, CDR2 SYDVKM. CDR3 coding DNA: TGTGCCAGCAGTGCTAGCGGGAGGGCCAGGAACTTC. Its protein product is CASSASGRARNF.

This chain uses TRBV9 with TRBJ1-1; tentative D call: TRBD1 (6 bases). There are 14 residues in the CDR3. V was trimmed by 4 bases and J by 4 bases, leaving 14 bases between them. Germline V gives CDR1 SGDLS, CDR2 YYNGEE. The CDR3 is CASSPLQGCTEAFF. CDR3 DNA: TGTGCCAGCAGCCCATTACAGGGCTGCACTGAAGCTTTCTTT.

This chain uses TRBV28 with TRBJ2-5, with TRBD2 identical over 9 bases. J lost 3 bases, V lost 2 bases, and 4 bases had no gene match. The CDR3 covers 15 residues. The V gene's germline CDR1 is MDHEN and CDR2 SYDVKM. The CDR3 region is CASSLRGLAKETQYF. DNA for the CDR3: TGTGCCAGCAGTTTAAGGGGACTAGCAAAAGAGACCCAGTACTTC.

Only one count was recorded for this clone. The CDR3 region has the DNA TGTGCCAGCAGTGACTACTTGACTGGAAATGAGCAGTTCTTC. Translating gives CASSDYLTGNEQFF. This chain connects TRBV25-1 to TRBJ2-1; D is unclear. The CDR3 loop spans 14 amino acids. Between the trimmed V and J ends, which lost 3 bases and 7 bases, there was a span of 13 bases. Germline assignment: CDR1 MGHDK and CDR2 SYGVNS.

This clone was seen just once. The genes are TRBV18 and TRBJ1-1; no clear D. The CDR3 spans 13 residues. Germline CDR1 and CDR2: KGHSH and LQKENI. Trimming left V 5 bases short and J 2 bases short, with 9 bases between. CDR3 loop: CASSVSGNTEAFF. DNA for the CDR3: TGTGCCAGCTCAGTGTCAGGAAACACTGAAGCTTTCTTT.

The chain recombines TRBV28 with TRBJ1-1; perhaps TRBD1 as D (6 bases). V was clipped by 5 bases and J by 6 bases, with 13 bases between them. This CDR3 comprises 13 residues. Germline CDR1 reads MDHEN; CDR2 reads SYDVKM. CDR3: CASSSVDRSEAFF. CDR3 bases: TGTGCCAGCAGTAGCGTTGACAGGTCTGAAGCTTTCTTT. The full variable domain, completed using reference TRBV28 and TRBJ1-1, is DVKVTQSSRYLVKRTGEKVFLECVQDMDHENMFWYRQDPGLGLRLIYFSYDVKMKEKGDIPEGYSVSREKKERFSLILESASTNQTSMYLCASSSVDRSEAFFGQGTRLTVV.

This rearrangement joins TRBV5-4 to TRBJ2-1, with 9 bases identical to TRBD1. This CDR3 contains 17 residues. Germline V gene sequence: CDR1 SGHNT, CDR2 YYREEE (reference sequence). After removal of 0 bases from V and 4 bases from J, the junction contained 8 bases not matched to a gene. The CDR3 is CASSLAGGTGSYNEQFF. The DNA of the CDR3 is TGTGCCAGCAGCTTGGCTGGTGGGACAGGGTCATACAATGAGCAGTTCTTC.

The rearrangement uses TRBV5-5 and TRBJ2-3, with TRBD2 identical over 10 bases. The CDR3 has 15 residues. The V gene's germline CDR1 is SGHKS and CDR2 YYEKEE (reference sequence). Losses at the gene ends were 0 bases for V and 4 bases for J; bases not matched to a gene: 2. Here the CDR3 reads CASSLASGSADTQYF. Written as DNA, the CDR3 is TGTGCCAGCAGCTTGGCTAGCGGGAGTGCAGATACGCAGTATTTT.

CDR3: CASRETGGVSNQPQHF. The CDR3 DNA follows: TGTGCCAGCAGGGAAACAGGGGGCGTGAGCAATCAGCCCCAGCATTTT. The genes are TRBV2 and TRBJ1-5; TRBD1 agrees at 9 bases. Unmatched junction bases numbered 7, after V lost 6 bases and J lost 1 base. The CDR3 extends over 16 amino acids. In germline, CDR1 is SNHLY, CDR2 FYNNEI.

The CDR3 nucleotides are TGCGCCAGCAGCTTGGGGGCGCTAGCGGGTCACCAAGAGACCCAGTACTTC. This gives the protein CASSLGALAGHQETQYF. The V gene is TRBV5-1, the J gene TRBJ2-5, with 8 nucleotides matching TRBD2. With 0 bases clipped from V and 0 bases from J, the junction kept 7 bases outside the gene matches. Germline V gives CDR1 SGHRS, CDR2 YFSETQ. The CDR3 is made up of 17 amino acids.

The genes are TRBV7-8 and TRBJ1-2; TRBD1 matches at 9 bases. The CDR3 runs 15 residues. Looked up from germline, CDR1 is SGHVS and CDR2 is FQNEAQ. The V segment lost 1 base and the J segment 5 bases; nucleotides outside the gene matches: 5. The CDR3 nucleotides read TGTGCCAGCAGCTTAGGAGGACAGGGGTTATATGGCTACACCTTC. It encodes CASSLGGQGLYGYTF.

The CDR3 sequence: CASSPGQGLAKNIQYF. The CDR3 region has the DNA TGTGCCAGCAGCCCAGGACAGGGACTAGCCAAAAACATTCAGTACTTC. The chain is built from TRBV7-3 and TRBJ2-4; TRBD1 matches at 8 bases. V was clipped by 5 bases and J by 0 bases; unmatched bases: 6. The CDR3 extends over 16 amino acids. Germline values: CDR1 SGHTA, CDR2 FQGTGA.

The gene calls are TRBV25-1 and TRBJ1-4; 7 bases are shared with TRBD1. The germline gives CDR1 MGHDK, CDR2 SYGVNS. V gave up 4 bases and J gave up 2 bases; unmatched junction bases: 10. The CDR3 is 17 amino acids. The CDR3 bases are TGTGCCAGCAGTGGTTCTACCTACAGGGGTACTAATGAAAAACTGTTTTTT. Translated: CASSGSTYRGTNEKLFF.

A single count supports this clone. The chain joins TRBV28 to TRBJ1-5, with D unclear. The CDR3 totals 14 residues. Germline V gene sequence: CDR1 MDHEN, CDR2 SYDVKM. Trimming cost V 7 bases and J 0 bases, with 10 bases left between them. The CDR3 nucleotides are TGTGCCAGCAAACAGACATATAGCAATCAGCCCCAGCATTTT. Amino acid sequence: CASKQTYSNQPQHF.